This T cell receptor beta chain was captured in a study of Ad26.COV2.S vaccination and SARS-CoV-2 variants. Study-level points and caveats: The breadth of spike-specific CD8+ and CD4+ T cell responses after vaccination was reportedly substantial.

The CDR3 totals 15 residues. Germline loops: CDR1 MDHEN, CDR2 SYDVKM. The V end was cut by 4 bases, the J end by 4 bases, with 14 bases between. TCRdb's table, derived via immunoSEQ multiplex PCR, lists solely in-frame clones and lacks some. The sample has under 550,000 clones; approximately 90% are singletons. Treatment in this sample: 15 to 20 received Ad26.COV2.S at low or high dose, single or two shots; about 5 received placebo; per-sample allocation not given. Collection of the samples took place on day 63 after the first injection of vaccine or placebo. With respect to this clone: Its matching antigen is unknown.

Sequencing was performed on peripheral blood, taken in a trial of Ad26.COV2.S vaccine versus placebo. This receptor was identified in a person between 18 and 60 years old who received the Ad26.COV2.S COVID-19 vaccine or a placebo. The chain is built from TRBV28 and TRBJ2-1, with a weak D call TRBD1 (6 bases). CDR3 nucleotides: TGTGCCAGCAGTTCCGCAGGGGCAGGATACAATGAGCAGTTCTTC. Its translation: CASSSAGAGYNEQFF.